Described below is a single T cell receptor beta chain sequence and its context. Its antigen remains unidentified. Trimming stripped 2 bases from V and 3 bases from J, with 11 bases between. The germline V gene encodes CDR1 ENHRY and CDR2 SYGVKD. This CDR3 has 14 amino acids. Data came from immunoSEQ multiplex PCR; TCRdb stores just in-frame clones and leaves some out. The sample has 65,000 to 90,000 clones; 80% to 95% are singletons. The entry originates in a study of graft-versus-host responses after intestinal transplantation. Background on the study: Anti-thymocyte globulin induction was given to all recipients, followed by tacrolimus and steroids for around three years. Findings and limits, study-wide: Recipient bone marrow held GvH clones, some seen earlier in ileum or blood.

The source was unstimulated CD8+ T cells sorted from spleen or lymph node cells, collected before transplant. This sequence joins TRBV10-3 and TRBJ2-7; D may be TRBD1 (6 bases). The clonotype originates from a human donor who was the organ donor for an intestinal transplant. The CDR3: CAISEGTNRYEQYF. The CDR3 DNA follows: TGTGCCATCAGTGAGGGGACAAATCGCTACGAGCAGTACTTC.